The 21 T cell receptor beta chains presented below share a single source sample, sequenced in a study of CD8 T cells in Susac syndrome. cDNA came from about 0.5 to 1 ug RNA primed by random hexamers. One entry per CDR3 protein, called by TCRdb with MiXCR from the immunoSEQ multiplex PCR reads. The table shows 90,000 to 150,000 distinct CDR3 sequences, with roughly 94% occurring only once. Input material: CD4+ T cells from PBMCs. The source of these receptors is a human donor in good health.

The chain carries TRBV5-6 and TRBJ1-2, with no clear D. V was trimmed by 4 bases and J by 7 bases, leaving 11 bases between them. Germline V lookup: CDR1 SGHDT, CDR2 YYEEEE. This CDR3 has 12 residues. The CDR3 DNA follows: TGTGCCAGCAGCCCCCCGGTAGGTGGCTACACCTTC. This encodes CASSPPVGGYTF.

The gene calls are TRBV5-6 and TRBJ2-1; D remains ambiguous. CDR1 and CDR2 from the germline V gene are SGHDT and YYEEEE. This CDR3 has 15 amino acids. V was pared by 0 bases and J by 3 bases, with 10 bases between. The CDR3, as DNA: TGTGCCAGCAGCTTGGACGGCCGGAGCTACAATGAGCAGTTCTTC. The encoded protein is CASSLDGRSYNEQFF.

This chain uses TRBV6-5 with TRBJ2-5, with 7 positions matching TRBD2. Germline loops: CDR1 MNHEY, CDR2 SVGAGI. The CDR3 runs 15 residues. Unmatched junction bases numbered 11, after V lost 1 base and J lost 9 bases. CDR3 loop: CASSYLSAGQSAQYF. CDR3 coding DNA: TGTGCCAGCAGTTACTTATCAGCGGGGCAATCGGCCCAGTACTTC.

The chain carries TRBV6-2 or TRBV6-3 and TRBJ2-1; 13 nucleotides match TRBD2. Losses at the gene ends were 7 bases for V and 7 bases for J; bases not matched to a gene: 4. The length of the CDR3 is 14 residues. CDR1 is MNHEY, CDR2 SVGEGT, per germline. The CDR3 DNA follows: TGTGCCAGCACCGAACTAGCGGGAGGGAATGAGCAGTTCTTC. Protein sequence: CASTELAGGNEQFF.

This clonotype showed up just once. The CDR3 here is CASSIRMLGSIGTGELFF. The CDR3 region has the DNA TGTGCCAGCAGCATTAGAATGCTCGGGAGTATTGGCACCGGGGAGCTGTTTTTT. V usage is TRBV9 and J usage is TRBJ2-2; a possible D gene is TRBD2 (6 bases). CDR3 size: 18 residues. Germline V gives CDR1 SGDLS, CDR2 YYNGEE. Trimming shortened V by 4 bases and J by 4 bases, and 23 bases separated the two germline ends.

The chain couples TRBV28 to TRBJ2-7, with TRBD1 identical over 8 bases. The CDR3 runs to 14 residues. In germline, CDR1 is MDHEN, CDR2 SYDVKM. V gave up 4 bases and J gave up 3 bases; unmatched junction bases: 5. The CDR3 reads CASSSRTGLYEQYF. CDR3 sequence (DNA): TGTGCCAGCAGTTCGAGGACAGGGCTCTACGAGCAGTACTTC.

The genes are TRBV5-1 and TRBJ2-2, with 7 bases that match TRBD2. V lost 4 bases and J lost 4; bases outside the gene matches: 10. The CDR3 is 16 amino acids. Germline CDR1 reads SGHRS; CDR2 reads YFSETQ. The CDR3 coding sequence is TGCGCCAGCAGCGAACTAGCGTCGAGGGGCACCGGGGAGCTGTTTTTT. The encoded protein is CASSELASRGTGELFF.

The genes are TRBV10-1 and TRBJ2-5, with a weak D call TRBD2 (6 bases). The V gene lost 0 bases and the J gene lost 4 bases, with 9 bases spanning the gap. From germline, CDR1 is WNHNN and CDR2 SYGVQD (reference sequence). The CDR3 extends over 14 amino acids. This CDR3 reads CASSESGGAETQYF. CDR3 nucleotides: TGCGCCAGCAGTGAGTCGGGGGGTGCAGAGACCCAGTACTTC.

The V and J genes are TRBV29-1 and TRBJ1-1, with 7 bases fitting TRBD1. Germline CDR1 is SQVTM and CDR2 is ANQGSEA. The CDR3 length is 15 residues. With 7 bases clipped from V and 0 bases from J, the junction kept 11 bases outside the gene matches. The CDR3 loop reads CSGLRDRPLNTEAFF. CDR3 nucleotide sequence: TGCAGCGGCCTCCGGGACAGACCTTTGAACACTGAAGCTTTCTTT. Combining the CDR3 with reference TRBV29-1 and TRBJ1-1 gives the whole variable domain SAVISQKPSRDICQRGTSLTIQCQVDSQVTMMFWYRQQPGQSLTLIATANQGSEATYESGFVIDKFPISRPNLTFSTLTVSNMSPEDSSIYLCSGLRDRPLNTEAFFGQGTRLTVV.

With regard to this clonotype: One junction end does not reproduce the germline sequence, and a read error may be involved. The DNA for the CDR3 is TGTGCCAGCAGCTTAGGAGTGAACACTGAATCTTTCTTT. Translated, it gives CASSLGVNTESFF. The chain links TRBV7-2 to TRBJ1-1; D gene unclear. The CDR3 runs to 13 residues. CDR1 SGHTA and CDR2 FQGNSA come from the germline V gene.

The chain recombines TRBV3-1 with TRBJ2-1; D possibly corresponds to TRBD2 (6 bases). Per germline, CDR1 LGHDT and CDR2 YNNKEL (reference sequence). The V and J ends lost 1 base and 12 bases respectively, with 13 bases between them. The CDR3 length is 13 residues. In DNA, the CDR3 is TGTGCCAGCAGCCAAGTTTTGGGAGGATCGCAGTTCTTC. Translation: CASSQVLGGSQFF.

The chain combines TRBV5-1 with TRBJ2-4; possible D gene TRBD1, 6 bases. Trimming stripped 2 bases from V and 3 bases from J, with 9 bases between. This CDR3 contains 14 residues. CDR1 is SGHRS, CDR2 YFSETQ, per germline. The CDR3 spells CASSLQGGKNIQYF. DNA for the CDR3: TGCGCCAGCAGCTTACAGGGTGGCAAAAACATTCAGTACTTC. The full variable domain, its missing parts supplied by reference TRBV5-1 and TRBJ2-4, is KAGVTQTPRYLIKTRGQQVTLSCSPISGHRSVSWYQQTPGQGLQFLFEYFSETQRNKGNFPGRFSGRQFSNSRSEMNVSTLELGDSALYLCASSLQGGKNIQYFGAGTRLSVL.

This chain links TRBV19 with TRBJ2-7, with 9 bases identical to TRBD1. The ends lost 4 bases at V and 2 bases at J; junction bases unmatched: 9. The V gene's germline CDR1 is LNHDA and CDR2 SQIVND (reference sequence). CDR3 length equals 16 residues. The DNA for the CDR3 is TGTGCCAGTAGTACCCAGGGACAGGGAATTCCCTACGAGCAGTACTTC. This gives the protein CASSTQGQGIPYEQYF.

The V gene is TRBV6-5, the J gene TRBJ1-6, with 7 nucleotides matching TRBD1. The V and J ends lost 8 bases and 9 bases, in that order; junction bases with no gene match: 13. This CDR3 is built from 15 residues. Germline loops: CDR1 MNHEY, CDR2 SVGAGI. DNA for the CDR3: TGTGCCAGCCGGGACCGACAGGGCCTGATTTCACCCCTCCACTTT. It codes for CASRDRQGLISPLHF.

The chain is built from TRBV5-1 and TRBJ2-4, with a possible D match to TRBD2 (7 bases). The CDR3 covers 20 residues. Deletions cut 0 bases from V and 3 bases from J, with 25 bases between. Per germline, CDR1 SGHRS and CDR2 YFSETQ. The CDR3 DNA reads as TGCGCCAGCAGCTTGGCTCCGACTAGGGGGGGAGCGGGTCACAAAAACATTCAGTACTTC. Translated, it gives CASSLAPTRGGAGHKNIQYF.

This rearrangement joins TRBV15 to TRBJ2-5; 8 bases map to TRBD2. There are 17 residues in the CDR3. Unmatched junction bases numbered 7, after V lost 0 bases and J lost 1 base. Germline V CDR1 and CDR2: LNHNV, YYDKDF (reference sequence). As DNA, the CDR3 is TGTGCCACCAGCAGAGATAGGGGTAGCGGGATCCAAGAGACCCAGTACTTC. Translated: CATSRDRGSGIQETQYF.

This chain uses TRBV3-1 with TRBJ1-2, with D uncertain. The CDR3 spans 13 residues. Germline CDR1 LGHDT, CDR2 YNNKEL (reference sequence). V lost 1 base and J 4 bases, leaving 7 bases between the germline ends. CDR3 in amino acids: CASSQGPFYGYTF. The CDR3 nucleotides are TGTGCCAGCAGCCAAGGACCGTTCTATGGCTACACCTTC. Together with reference TRBV3-1 and TRBJ1-2, the CDR3 gives the full variable domain: DTAVSQTPKYLVTQMGNDKSIKCEQNLGHDTMYWYKQDSKKFLKIMFSYNNKELIINETVPNRFSPKSPDKAHLNLHINSLELGDSAVYFCASSQGPFYGYTFGSGTRLTVV.

This rearrangement joins TRBV5-6 to TRBJ2-2, with D unclear. The CDR3 consists of 14 residues. Looked up from germline, CDR1 is SGHDT and CDR2 is YYEEEE. Trimming left V 8 bases short and J 4 bases short, with 15 bases between. This chain's CDR3 is CASTPQWGTGELFF. CDR3 nucleotides: TGTGCCAGTACTCCCCAGTGGGGCACCGGGGAGCTGTTTTTT.

The chain recombines TRBV11-2 with TRBJ2-7; tentatively, D is TRBD2 (5 bases). The CDR3 covers 14 residues. The germline V and J ends were trimmed by 0 bases and 3 bases, with 9 bases remaining between them. Germline V CDR1 and CDR2: SGHAT, FQNNGV. The CDR3 bases are TGTGCCAGCAGCTTAGAAATTGGACTCTACGAGCAGTACTTC. Amino acids: CASSLEIGLYEQYF.

CDR3 protein: CASSQGAPRGYEQYF. In DNA, the CDR3 is TGTGCCAGCAGCCAAGGTGCCCCAAGGGGATACGAGCAGTACTTC. V gene TRBV3-1 combines with J gene TRBJ2-7; perhaps TRBD1 as D (5 bases). Germline V gene sequence: CDR1 LGHDT, CDR2 YNNKEL (reference sequence). This CDR3 comprises 15 residues. Trimming took off 1 base at V and 4 bases at J, with 14 bases between the two ends.

The chain combines TRBV20-1 with TRBJ2-7; 8 nucleotides line up with TRBD2. Germline CDR1 and CDR2: DFQATT and SNEGSKA (reference sequence). The CDR3 sequence is 15 residues long. V lost 6 bases to trimming and J lost 0 bases; unmatched junction nucleotides: 10. The CDR3 nucleotides read TGCAGTGCGTCCCCAGCGGGAGTTAACTCCTACGAGCAGTACTTC. This encodes CSASPAGVNSYEQYF.